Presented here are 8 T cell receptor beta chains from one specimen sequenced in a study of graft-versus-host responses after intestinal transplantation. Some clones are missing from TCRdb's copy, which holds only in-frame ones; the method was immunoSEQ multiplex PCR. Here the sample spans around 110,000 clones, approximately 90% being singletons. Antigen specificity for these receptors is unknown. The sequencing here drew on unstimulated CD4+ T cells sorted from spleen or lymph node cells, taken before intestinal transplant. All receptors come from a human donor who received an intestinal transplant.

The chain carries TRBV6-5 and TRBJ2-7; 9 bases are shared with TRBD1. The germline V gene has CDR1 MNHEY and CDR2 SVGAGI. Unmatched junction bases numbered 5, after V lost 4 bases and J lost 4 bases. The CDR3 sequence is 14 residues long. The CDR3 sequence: CASSSGTGKYEQYF. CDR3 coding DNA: TGTGCCAGCAGTTCCGGGACAGGGAAGTACGAGCAGTACTTC.

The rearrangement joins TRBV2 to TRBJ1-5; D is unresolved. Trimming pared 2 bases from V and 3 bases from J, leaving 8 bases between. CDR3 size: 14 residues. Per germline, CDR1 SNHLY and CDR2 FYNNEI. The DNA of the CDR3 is TGTGCCAGCAGTGAATGGCAGAACAATCAGCCCCAGCATTTT. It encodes CASSEWQNNQPQHF.

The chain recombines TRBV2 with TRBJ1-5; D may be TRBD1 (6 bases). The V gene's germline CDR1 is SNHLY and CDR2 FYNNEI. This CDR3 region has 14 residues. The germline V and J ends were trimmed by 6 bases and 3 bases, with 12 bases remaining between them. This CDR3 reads CASSVQGTNQPQHF. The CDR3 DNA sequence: TGTGCCAGCAGCGTACAGGGCACCAATCAGCCCCAGCATTTT.

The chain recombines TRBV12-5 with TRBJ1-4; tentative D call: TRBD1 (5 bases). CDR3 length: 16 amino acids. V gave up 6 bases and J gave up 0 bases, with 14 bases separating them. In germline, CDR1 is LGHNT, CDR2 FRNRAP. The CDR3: CASGSGGTATNEKLFF. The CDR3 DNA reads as TGTGCTAGTGGCTCGGGGGGGACGGCAACTAATGAAAAACTGTTTTTT.

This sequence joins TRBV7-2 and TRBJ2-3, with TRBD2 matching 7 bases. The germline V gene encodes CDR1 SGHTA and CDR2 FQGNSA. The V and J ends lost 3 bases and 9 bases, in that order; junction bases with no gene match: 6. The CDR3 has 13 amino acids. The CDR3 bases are TGTGCCAGCAGCTTCGACCTAGCGGCCACGCAGTATTTT. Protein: CASSFDLAATQYF. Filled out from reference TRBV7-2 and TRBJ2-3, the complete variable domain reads GAGVSQSPSNKVTEKGKDVELRCDPISGHTALYWYRQSLGQGLEFLIYFQGNSAPDKSGLPSDRFSAERTGGSVSTLTIQRTQQEDSAVYLCASSFDLAATQYFGPGTRLTVL.

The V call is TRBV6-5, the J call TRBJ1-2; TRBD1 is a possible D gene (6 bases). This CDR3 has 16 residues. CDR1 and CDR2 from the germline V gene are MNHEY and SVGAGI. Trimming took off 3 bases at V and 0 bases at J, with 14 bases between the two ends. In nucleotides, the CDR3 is TGTGCCAGCAGTTATTTGGACAGTTCAGCTAACTATGGCTACACCTTC. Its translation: CASSYLDSSANYGYTF.

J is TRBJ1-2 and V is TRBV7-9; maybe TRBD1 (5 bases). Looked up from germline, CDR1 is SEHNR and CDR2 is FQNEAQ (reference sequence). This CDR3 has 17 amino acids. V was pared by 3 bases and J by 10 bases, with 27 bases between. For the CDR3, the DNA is TGTGCCAGCAGCTTGCCCCAGGTTCCGGGGGGACGCCCCTTCTACACCTTC. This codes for CASSLPQVPGGRPFYTF.

The CDR3 coding sequence is TGCAGTGCGCAGAGCACAGATACGCAGTATTTT. It translates to CSAQSTDTQYF. The chain joins TRBV20-1 to TRBJ2-3; no clear D. Germline V gives CDR1 DFQATT, CDR2 SNEGSKA (reference sequence). The length of the CDR3 is 11 residues. V gave up 6 bases and J gave up 0 bases, with 4 bases separating them.